This T cell receptor beta chain emerged from a study of cytomegalovirus exposure and HLA in healthy donors. Overall study findings and caveats: A highly shared variant cluster was judged a likely technical artifact. A reported reduction in N-insertions relative to the roughly 700-donor mean was seen in an Asian-associated ancestry cluster in a later analysis. Previous analysis showed most TCR beta V segments were productive about 87% or about 30% of the time.

Comments on this clone: Its target is not known.

Healthy bone marrow donors made up the donor group. There are 13 residues in the CDR3. Looked up from germline, CDR1 is SGHTA and CDR2 is FQGNSA. Both 60 Vbeta primers and 13 Jbeta primers went into the PCR. The repertoire was sequenced with immunoSEQ multiplex PCR; TCRdb's copy has only in-frame clones and lacks some. The sample has 50,000 to 70,000 clones; about 83% are singletons. J is TRBJ2-5 and V is TRBV7-2; perhaps TRBD1 as D (6 bases). The DNA end is more similar to TRBJ2-7, so the J call may be wrong. Sequenced material: PBMCs. The source is a human donor in good health. Here the CDR3 reads CASSPPQGNEQYF. DNA of the CDR3: TGTGCCAGCAGCCCCCCACAGGGTAACGAGCAGTACTTC.